Shown below are 12 T cell receptor beta chains from a single sample sequenced in a study of cytomegalovirus exposure and HLA in healthy donors. Using immunoSEQ multiplex PCR, the repertoire was profiled, and TCRdb retains in-frame clones only, with some absent. The repertoire holds approximately 150,000 clones, around 87% seen once, with under 9% in the top ten. Input material: PBMCs. The receptors shown here come from a man younger than 35 in good health and CMV-seropositive.

A single count supports this clone. The chain uses TRBV4-1 and TRBJ2-5; 8 bases fit TRBD1. This CDR3 comprises 15 residues. The J segment lost 5 bases and the V segment lost 2 bases, leaving 7 bases of the junction unmatched. The germline V gene has CDR1 MGHRA and CDR2 YSYEKL. CDR3 amino acids: CASSQSGGAWETQYF. DNA of the CDR3: TGCGCCAGCAGCCAATCAGGGGGCGCGTGGGAGACCCAGTACTTC.

The chain joins TRBV11-2 to TRBJ2-7; 10 bases are a match to TRBD1. The CDR3 covers 16 residues. The ends lost 1 base at V and 5 bases at J; junction bases unmatched: 8. Germline V gene lookup returns CDR1 SGHAT and CDR2 FQNNGV. CDR3 loop: CASSLGPRDRGNEQYF. The CDR3 DNA sequence: TGTGCCAGCAGCTTAGGCCCCCGGGACAGGGGAAACGAGCAGTACTTC.

The chain links TRBV15 to TRBJ2-3, with 13 bases fitting TRBD2. The CDR3 sequence is 18 residues long. Trimming removed 0 bases from V and 6 bases from J; junction bases left unmatched: 9. Germline values: CDR1 LNHNV, CDR2 YYDKDF (reference sequence). CDR3 bases: TGTGCCACCAGCAGAGATCTGACTAGCGGGGGGCGATGGGATACGCAGTATTTT. Translating it yields CATSRDLTSGGRWDTQYF.

The table lists this clone with a few counts. This chain connects TRBV10-2 to TRBJ2-2; D perhaps matches TRBD2 (6 bases). The V gene's germline CDR1 is WSHSY and CDR2 SAAADI. Deletions cut 10 bases from V and 0 bases from J, with 18 bases between. The CDR3 covers 16 residues. The CDR3 DNA reads as TGCGCCATCTCCACCCGGGACTCTACGAACACCGGGGAGCTGTTTTTT. Amino acid sequence: CAISTRDSTNTGELFF.

The rearrangement joins TRBV7-6 to TRBJ2-1, with 7 bases identical to TRBD1. Trimming cost V 1 base and J 10 bases; bases outside gene matches: 7. The CDR3 spans 14 residues. CDR1 is SGHVS, CDR2 FNYEAQ, per germline. In DNA form, the CDR3 reads TGTGCCAGCAGCTTAGTCTTTACAGGGGACGAGCAGTTCTTC. As protein: CASSLVFTGDEQFF. The variable domain in full, with the rest retrieved from reference TRBV7-6 and TRBJ2-1, is GAGVSQSPRYKVTKRGQDVALRCDPISGHVSLYWYRQALGQGPEFLTYFNYEAQQDKSGLPNDRFSAERPEGSISTLTIQRTEQRDSAMYRCASSLVFTGDEQFFGPGTRLTVL.

This clone is a singleton in its sample. One end of the junction fails to match germline, which may point to a read error. The chain is built from TRBV6-5 and TRBJ1-2; 10 bases agree with TRBD1. This CDR3 has 15 amino acids. Looked up from germline, CDR1 is MNHEY and CDR2 is SVGAGI. Here the CDR3 DNA reads TGTGCCAGCAGATACTACCGTACGGGACAGGGGTTGGGAGTTTTC. Translating gives CASRYYRTGQGLGVF.

The gene calls are TRBV5-4 and TRBJ2-5; tentative D call: TRBD1 (5 bases). The CDR3 length is 15 residues. With 4 bases removed from V and 3 bases from J, the gap between germline ends came to 16 bases. Looked up from germline, CDR1 is SGHNT and CDR2 is YYREEE (reference sequence). The CDR3 DNA reads TGTGCCAGCAGCCCCGACGCAGACAGTAAAGAGACCCAGTACTTC. It is translated as CASSPDADSKETQYF.

This chain uses TRBV9 with TRBJ2-5; 8 nucleotides align to TRBD1. V shed 0 bases, J shed 4 bases, and the junction held 5 bases outside the gene matches. Germline CDR1 reads SGDLS; CDR2 reads YYNGEE. This CDR3 spans 15 amino acids. The CDR3: CASSVAGTGGETQYF. The CDR3 DNA is TGTGCCAGCAGCGTAGCGGGGACAGGAGGAGAGACCCAGTACTTC.

V and J are TRBV30 and TRBJ2-1; TRBD1 matches 9 bases. V gave up 2 bases and J gave up 4 bases; unmatched junction bases: 6. CDR1 is GTSNPN, CDR2 SVGIG, per germline (reference sequence). The CDR3 consists of 15 residues. The CDR3 sequence: CAWSLGTGLYNEQFF. The CDR3 DNA follows: TGTGCCTGGAGTCTCGGGACAGGGCTATACAATGAGCAGTTCTTC. Full variable domain (rest looked up from reference TRBV30 and TRBJ2-1): SQTIHQWPATLVQPVGSPLSLECTVEGTSNPNLYWYRQAAGRGLQLLFYSVGIGQISSEVPQNLSASRPQDRQFILSSKKLLLSDSGFYLCAWSLGTGLYNEQFFGPGTRLTVL.

The chain employs TRBV7-9 and TRBJ2-2; 8 bases line up with TRBD1. The germline V gene encodes CDR1 SEHNR and CDR2 FQNEAQ (reference sequence). The CDR3 totals 17 residues. V was pared by 0 bases and J by 1 base, with 4 bases of the junction left unmatched. CDR3 loop: CASSLAVQGGNTGELFF. CDR3 sequence (DNA): TGTGCCAGCAGCTTAGCCGTACAGGGGGGGAACACCGGGGAGCTGTTTTTT.

V and J are TRBV6-6 and TRBJ2-7; 9 bases fit TRBD1. The CDR3 has 14 amino acids. Germline V gives CDR1 MNHNY, CDR2 SVGAGI (reference sequence). With 8 bases clipped from V and 5 bases from J, the junction kept 10 bases outside the gene matches. CDR3 sequence: CASGYRDRVDEQYF. The CDR3 DNA is TGTGCCAGCGGATACCGGGACAGGGTTGACGAGCAGTACTTC.

The chain links TRBV27 to TRBJ2-1; 8 nucleotides align to TRBD2. The CDR3 totals 14 residues. Per germline, CDR1 MNHEY and CDR2 SMNVEV (reference sequence). Unmatched junction bases numbered 9, after V lost 9 bases and J lost 5 bases. CDR3 bases: TGTGCCAGTTCCGGGACTAGGGGAAACAATGAGCAGTTCTTC. Residues: CASSGTRGNNEQFF.